Below, 14 T cell receptor beta chains from the same sample are listed, as sequenced in a study of CD8 T cells in Susac syndrome. Reverse transcription of 0.5 to 1 ug RNA used random hexamers. A single record per CDR3 protein comes from TCRdb applying MiXCR to the immunoSEQ multiplex PCR reads. This sample carries around 80,000 distinct CDR3 sequences, approximately 95% of them seen once, and the ten largest clones take 0.45%. The sequencing input was CD8+ T cells from PBMCs. These receptors were taken from a human donor with Susac syndrome.

The chain couples TRBV30 to TRBJ2-1; 8 nucleotides line up with TRBD2. Looked up from germline, CDR1 is GTSNPN and CDR2 is SVGIG (reference sequence). CDR3 size: 14 residues. V gave up 3 bases and J gave up 6 bases; unmatched junction bases: 7. This chain's CDR3 is CAWSFRTSLNEQFF. DNA for the CDR3: TGTGCCTGGAGCTTCAGGACTAGCCTCAATGAGCAGTTCTTC.

The CDR3 region has the DNA TGTGCCAGCTCACCTTTAGATGGCTACACCTTC. It specifies CASSPLDGYTF. This chain connects TRBV18 to TRBJ1-2; D not certain. The CDR3 is 11 residues long. From germline, CDR1 is KGHSH and CDR2 LQKENI. The V end was cut by 3 bases, the J end by 6 bases, with 5 bases between.

The CDR3 coding sequence is TGTGCCAGCAGTGTTTTGCGGTACAATGAGCAGTTCTTC. As protein: CASSVLRYNEQFF. The rearrangement joins TRBV6-4 to TRBJ2-1; no reliable D call. CDR3 size: 13 residues. The germline CDR1 and CDR2 sequences are MRHNA and SNTAGT. V dropped 4 bases and J dropped 4 bases, with 8 bases sitting between them.

The rearrangement uses TRBV7-9 and TRBJ2-3; 7 positions agree with TRBD2. Per the germline V gene, CDR1 is SEHNR and CDR2 is FQNEAQ (reference sequence). The CDR3 consists of 17 residues. V lost 5 bases to trimming and J lost 0 bases; unmatched junction nucleotides: 11. CDR3 region: CASSPPRGGASTDTQYF. As DNA, the CDR3 is TGTGCCAGCAGCCCCCCCCGCGGGGGTGCTAGCACAGATACGCAGTATTTT.

V usage is TRBV2 and J usage is TRBJ2-3; 9 bases line up with TRBD2. Losses at the gene ends were 2 bases for V and 2 bases for J; bases not matched to a gene: 5. The germline V gene has CDR1 SNHLY and CDR2 FYNNEI. The CDR3 has 16 amino acids. This CDR3 is CASSEYASGVTDTQYF. DNA for the CDR3: TGTGCCAGCAGTGAATACGCTAGCGGGGTCACAGATACGCAGTATTTT.

The chain is built from TRBV2 and TRBJ2-2, with D perhaps TRBD1 (6 bases). Germline loops: CDR1 SNHLY, CDR2 FYNNEI. Trimming shortened V by 10 bases and J by 1 base, and 10 bases separated the two germline ends. The CDR3 consists of 13 residues. The CDR3 nucleotides read TGTGCCAAGTTGACAGGGAACACCGGGGAGCTGTTTTTT. Translating gives CAKLTGNTGELFF.

The chain links TRBV20-1 to TRBJ2-1; 9 bases are shared with TRBD1. CDR1 and CDR2 from the germline V gene are DFQATT and SNEGSKA (reference sequence). The V and J ends lost 6 bases and 4 bases, in that order; junction bases with no gene match: 7. The CDR3 is made up of 14 amino acids. CDR3 nucleotide sequence: TGCAGTGCCTTGCCGGGACAGGGTTACAATGAGCAGTTCTTC. Encoded protein: CSALPGQGYNEQFF.

The V and J genes are TRBV4-1 and TRBJ1-4; D gene unclear. The CDR3 runs 15 residues. V lost 0 bases to trimming and J lost 3 bases, with 8 bases between them. The germline CDR1 and CDR2 sequences are MGHRA and YSYEKL. DNA of the CDR3: TGCGCCAGCAGCCAAGATGGGCAGGCTAATGAAAAACTGTTTTTT. Translated, it gives CASSQDGQANEKLFF.

V is TRBV4-1 and J is TRBJ2-3; possibly TRBD2 for D (5 bases). Germline CDR1 and CDR2: MGHRA and YSYEKL. The V gene lost 4 bases and the J gene lost 6 bases, with 11 bases spanning the gap. The CDR3 totals 13 residues. DNA of the CDR3: TGCGCCAGCAGCCGGACTCCCCCGGATACGCAGTATTTT. Translated: CASSRTPPDTQYF.

The chain employs TRBV4-2 and TRBJ2-1; no firm D call. CDR1 and CDR2 (germline): LGHNA, YNFKEQ. This CDR3 spans 13 amino acids. With 3 bases removed from V and 7 bases from J, the gap between germline ends came to 10 bases. In nucleotides, the CDR3 is TGTGCCAGCAGCCAGGACCTTTGGAATGAGCAGTTCTTC. Residues: CASSQDLWNEQFF.

The V call is TRBV20-1, the J call TRBJ2-7, with D perhaps TRBD2 (6 bases). V shed 1 base and J shed 5 bases, with 15 bases lying between them. Per germline, CDR1 DFQATT and CDR2 SNEGSKA (reference sequence). The CDR3 has 14 residues. Here the CDR3 DNA reads TGCAGTGCTAGAGGAGCGGGTGTGCCCCACGAGCAGTACTTC. This gives the protein CSARGAGVPHEQYF.

This clonotype has a single count. This chain uses TRBV12-3 or TRBV12-4 with TRBJ1-1; D call uncertain. CDR3 length: 15 residues. V shed 5 bases and J shed 3 bases, with 16 bases lying between them. The CDR3 nucleotides read TGTGCCAGCAGTCCGGCACTTAGGGCGTACACTGAAGCTTTCTTT. Its translation: CASSPALRAYTEAFF.

Concerning this clonotype: The junction departs from the called germline gene at one end, perhaps through a read error. The chain is built from TRBV20-1 and TRBJ2-4; TRBD2 aligns across 11 bases. The germline CDR1 and CDR2 sequences are DFQATT and SNEGSKA (reference sequence). This CDR3 contains 13 residues. CDR3 region: CSASPSGRRPARF. The CDR3 DNA reads TGCAGTGCTAGCCCTAGCGGGAGGCGGCCGGCGAGGTTC.

Only one count was recorded for this clonotype. The J gene is TRBJ2-3, the V gene TRBV5-4; D remains unclear. Per the germline V gene, CDR1 is SGHNT and CDR2 is YYREEE (reference sequence). The V and J ends lost 3 bases and 6 bases respectively, with 14 bases between them. This CDR3 has 14 amino acids. The chain's CDR3 is CASSSDVDFDTQYF. In DNA, the CDR3 is TGTGCCAGCAGCTCCGATGTTGATTTCGATACGCAGTATTTT.